Shown below are 29 T cell receptor beta chains from a single sample sequenced in a study of T-cell memory formation after mild COVID-19. TCRdb used MiXCR to reprocess the 5' RACE reads, holding one entry per CDR3 protein. The data contain around 510,000 distinct CDR3 sequences, roughly 21% of them seen just once; the ten biggest clones take up approximately 8%. Sequenced material: PBMCs or a T cell subset sorted from them (not recorded which). Source of these receptors: an adult woman who had mild COVID-19 (a few samples of this study predate the infection). Cell type and time point are not known.

The chain has TRBV20-1 and TRBJ1-2, with a possible D match to TRBD1 (5 bases). The CDR3 is 14 amino acids. Germline V lookup: CDR1 DFQATT, CDR2 SNEGSKA (reference sequence). The ends were cut back, 8 bases at V and 5 bases at J, with 21 bases in the middle. CDR3 sequence: CSTPWGGTNYGYTF. The CDR3 DNA sequence: TGCAGTACCCCCTGGGGGGGGACCAATTATGGCTACACCTTC.

This clonotype is a singleton in its sample. The V call is TRBV6-2 or TRBV6-3, the J call TRBJ1-1; 9 bases map to TRBD1. This CDR3 has 13 amino acids. V shed 8 bases and J 0 bases; nucleotides not matched to a gene: 1. The germline V gene has CDR1 MNHEY and CDR2 SVGEGT. CDR3 nucleotides: TGTGCCAGCGGGACAGGGATGAACACTGAAGCTTTCTTT. Its translation: CASGTGMNTEAFF.

This clonotype was seen a few times. The chain is built from TRBV5-6 and TRBJ1-1; TRBD1 might be the D (6 bases). Trimming left V 3 bases short and J 2 bases short, with 17 bases between. The CDR3 is 16 residues long. CDR1 and CDR2 (germline): SGHDT, YYEEEE. This CDR3 reads CASSSRGRGSNTEAFF. The CDR3 DNA sequence: TGTGCCAGCAGCTCCAGGGGCAGGGGATCCAACACTGAAGCTTTCTTT.

CDR3 sequence reads: CSALDRDGYTF. The CDR3 DNA is TGCAGTGCTCTTGACAGGGACGGCTACACCTTC. V is TRBV20-1 and J is TRBJ1-2; 7 bases match TRBD1. With V trimmed by 5 bases and J by 8 bases, 5 bases remained unmatched. Germline-derived CDR1 and CDR2 are DFQATT and SNEGSKA (reference sequence). The CDR3 contains 11 residues.

The chain carries TRBV5-4 and TRBJ1-2; no firm D call. Deletions cut 2 bases from V and 4 bases from J, with 12 bases between. The length of the CDR3 is 14 residues. Germline CDR1 and CDR2: SGHNT and YYREEE (reference sequence). Here the CDR3 DNA reads TGTGCCAGCAGCTTCCCCGGACTTAGCTATGGCTACACCTTC. This translates into CASSFPGLSYGYTF.

The table lists this clonotype with a few counts. V usage is TRBV7-3 and J usage is TRBJ2-4; 7 bases align to TRBD1. The CDR3 length is 15 residues. Germline V gene lookup returns CDR1 SGHTA and CDR2 FQGTGA. V lost 4 bases and J lost 8; bases outside the gene matches: 11. Here the CDR3 DNA reads TGTGCCAGCAGCTATCCCCCCGGGACAGAGGACATTCAGTACTTC. This encodes CASSYPPGTEDIQYF.

Ten or more counts support this clonotype. The J gene is TRBJ2-2, the V gene TRBV12-3 or TRBV12-4; D gene ambiguous. The V gene lost 5 bases and the J gene lost 7 bases, with 8 bases spanning the gap. This CDR3 comprises 12 residues. The CDR3 is CASSPVGGELFF. CDR3 nucleotides: TGTGCCAGCAGTCCCGTTGGCGGGGAGCTGTTTTTT.

The chain couples TRBV20-1 to TRBJ2-2; D may be TRBD1 (5 bases). The CDR3 contains 14 residues. Deletions cut 0 bases from V and 4 bases from J, with 9 bases between. Germline CDR1 is DFQATT and CDR2 is SNEGSKA (reference sequence). CDR3 sequence: CSARERQTTGELFF. CDR3 DNA sequence: TGCAGTGCTAGAGAGCGACAGACCACCGGGGAGCTGTTTTTT.

V gene TRBV7-2 combines with J gene TRBJ1-2; unclear D gene. The CDR3 is made up of 15 amino acids. The germline V gene has CDR1 SGHTA and CDR2 FQGNSA. V lost 3 bases and J 4 bases, leaving 15 bases between the germline ends. The CDR3 loop reads CASSLGQPQFYGYTF. As DNA, the CDR3 is TGTGCCAGCAGCTTGGGCCAGCCTCAGTTCTATGGCTACACCTTC.

The chain couples TRBV15 to TRBJ1-2, with D possibly TRBD1 on 5 matching bases. Germline CDR1 LNHNV, CDR2 YYDKDF (reference sequence). V shed 0 bases and J shed 3 bases, with 8 bases lying between them. This CDR3 region has 14 residues. The CDR3 DNA is TGTGCCACCAGCAGAGACGGGGGGTACTATGGCTACACCTTC. Its translation: CATSRDGGYYGYTF.

The genes are TRBV3-1 and TRBJ2-2; 7 bases agree with TRBD2. V was clipped by 5 bases and J by 6 bases; unmatched bases: 6. CDR3 length: 14 residues. Germline V gene lookup returns CDR1 LGHDT and CDR2 YNNKEL (reference sequence). CDR3 protein: CASSWTRTAGELFF. The CDR3 DNA reads as TGTGCCAGCAGCTGGACTAGAACGGCCGGGGAGCTGTTTTTT.

This chain connects TRBV29-1 to TRBJ1-2; TRBD1 might be the D (5 bases). Trimming cost V 5 bases and J 4 bases, with 20 bases left between them. The CDR3 covers 15 residues. Germline V gives CDR1 SQVTM, CDR2 ANQGSEA. CDR3 DNA sequence: TGCAGCGTTCCCCTCCGAGGGGCCTCGACCTATGGCTACACCTTC. As protein: CSVPLRGASTYGYTF.

The CDR3 protein is CSARPGPKNEQFF. DNA of the CDR3: TGCAGTGCTAGACCCGGGCCGAAGAATGAGCAGTTCTTC. V and J are TRBV20-1 and TRBJ2-1, with D uncertain. The germline V and J ends were trimmed by 2 bases and 7 bases, with 12 bases remaining between them. Germline V gives CDR1 DFQATT, CDR2 SNEGSKA (reference sequence). This CDR3 spans 13 amino acids.

This clonotype was seen a handful of times. Written as DNA, the CDR3 is TGCAGTGCTAGAGATCGGGGGGGACAGGGGAGTCAGCCCCAGCATTTT. It specifies CSARDRGGQGSQPQHF. The rearrangement links TRBV20-1 to TRBJ1-5; TRBD1 aligns across 10 bases. This CDR3 has 16 residues. CDR1 is DFQATT and CDR2 is SNEGSKA in the germline V gene (reference sequence). Trimming took 0 bases from V and 6 from J; bases not matched to a gene: 8.

The chain employs TRBV25-1 and TRBJ2-1, with 7 bases matching TRBD2. Germline CDR1 MGHDK, CDR2 SYGVNS. With 9 bases clipped from V and 8 bases from J, the junction kept 19 bases outside the gene matches. The CDR3 totals 16 residues. In DNA form, the CDR3 reads TGTGCCAGTTCTGGCCAGGTGGCGGGAGATGGCGATGAGCAGTTCTTC. Protein: CASSGQVAGDGDEQFF.

J is TRBJ1-1 and V is TRBV4-3; D is possibly TRBD1 (5 bases). Looked up from germline, CDR1 is LGHNA and CDR2 is YSLEER. The CDR3 contains 15 residues. V dropped 2 bases and J dropped 1 base, with 11 bases sitting between them. CDR3 sequence reads: CASSQTTAPNTEAFF. The CDR3 nucleotides read TGCGCCAGCAGCCAAACGACAGCCCCGAACACTGAAGCTTTCTTT.

This clonotype was observed a few times. The chain links TRBV24-1 to TRBJ2-1; D gene ambiguous. The CDR3 is 14 amino acids. Trimming took 4 bases from V and 4 from J, leaving 10 bases between them. Germline CDR1 reads KGHDR; CDR2 reads SFDVKD. The CDR3 reads CATSDPDGYNEQFF. The CDR3, as DNA: TGTGCCACCAGTGACCCCGACGGATACAATGAGCAGTTCTTC.

The chain is built from TRBV12-3 or TRBV12-4 and TRBJ2-5; D might be TRBD2 (5 bases). Trimming removed 3 bases from V and 1 base from J, with 12 bases in between. The CDR3 covers 15 residues. The CDR3 sequence: CASSFLGVLQETQYF. CDR3 nucleotide sequence: TGTGCCAGCAGTTTCCTCGGGGTCCTCCAAGAGACCCAGTACTTC.

The rearrangement uses TRBV6-2 or TRBV6-3 and TRBJ2-7; TRBD2 aligns across 7 bases. The CDR3 is 15 amino acids. Germline-derived CDR1 and CDR2 are MNHEY and SVGEGT. The V segment lost 10 bases and the J segment 0 bases; nucleotides outside the gene matches: 12. The CDR3 nucleotides read TGTGCCACTCAAGCGAGCGGGGACCTCTCCTACGAGCAGTACTTC. It translates to CATQASGDLSYEQYF.

The table lists this clonotype with a few counts. The V gene is TRBV7-9, the J gene TRBJ2-7; a weak D match, TRBD1 (6 bases). This CDR3 has 17 residues. From germline, CDR1 is SEHNR and CDR2 FQNEAQ (reference sequence). V lost 1 base, J lost 4 bases, and 20 bases lay in between. The CDR3 nucleotides read TGTGCCAGCAGCTTAGAGGGGACATCCATCAGGGATTACGAGCAGTACTTC. It codes for CASSLEGTSIRDYEQYF. Drawing the rest from reference TRBV7-9 and TRBJ2-7, the complete variable domain is DTGVSQNPRHKITKRGQNVTFRCDPISEHNRLYWYRQTLGQGPEFLTYFQNEAQLEKSRLLSDRFSAERPKGSFSTLEIQRTEQGDSAMYLCASSLEGTSIRDYEQYFGPGTRLTVT.

In nucleotides, the CDR3 is TGTGCCAGCAGCTTAGACCCCCTGGCTAGTGGCCAGTTCTTC. Its translation is CASSLDPLASGQFF. J is TRBJ2-1 and V is TRBV11-3; D remains unclear. Trimming removed 0 bases from V and 13 bases from J, with 16 bases in between. This CDR3 has 14 amino acids. Germline CDR1 is SGHNT and CDR2 is YENEEA.

The table lists this clonotype with a few counts. This chain connects TRBV9 to TRBJ2-2; D not resolved. With 6 bases removed from V and 1 base from J, the gap between germline ends came to 7 bases. This CDR3 region has 13 residues. CDR1 and CDR2 (germline): SGDLS, YYNGEE. The CDR3 DNA is TGTGCCAGCAACCGAGGGAACACCGGGGAGCTGTTTTTT. Its protein product is CASNRGNTGELFF.

This clonotype has a handful of counts. The rearrangement links TRBV6-5 to TRBJ2-1, with TRBD2 matching 7 bases. The CDR3 extends over 15 amino acids. Per germline, CDR1 MNHEY and CDR2 SVGAGI. V was pared by 6 bases and J by 6 bases, with 11 bases of the junction left unmatched. The CDR3 is CASRIRDYGINEQFF. The CDR3 nucleotides are TGTGCCAGCAGGATCCGGGACTACGGCATCAATGAGCAGTTCTTC.

This clonotype was detected a few times. This chain connects TRBV28 to TRBJ2-7, with D uncertain. The CDR3 is 15 residues long. V lost 6 bases and J 5 bases, leaving 20 bases between the germline ends. Germline assignment: CDR1 MDHEN and CDR2 SYDVKM. This chain's CDR3 is CASRNPHSSKDEQYF. CDR3 sequence (DNA): TGTGCCAGCAGAAACCCTCACAGTTCTAAGGACGAGCAGTACTTC. The full variable domain, with the rest looked up from reference TRBV28 and TRBJ2-7, is DVKVTQSSRYLVKRTGEKVFLECVQDMDHENMFWYRQDPGLGLRLIYFSYDVKMKEKGDIPEGYSVSREKKERFSLILESASTNQTSMYLCASRNPHSSKDEQYFGPGTRLTVT.

The V call is TRBV5-5, the J call TRBJ2-2; 10 bases fit TRBD2. This CDR3 contains 16 residues. J lost 7 bases, V lost 1 base, and 7 bases had no gene match. The V gene's germline CDR1 is SGHKS and CDR2 YYEKEE (reference sequence). The CDR3 reads CASSLRSGGFVGELFF. The CDR3 nucleotides read TGTGCCAGCAGCTTGCGTAGCGGGGGGTTTGTCGGGGAGCTGTTTTTT.

In this sample, this clonotype turned up a few times. This rearrangement joins TRBV7-9 to TRBJ2-1, with D possibly TRBD2 on 5 matching bases. Germline V lookup: CDR1 SEHNR, CDR2 FQNEAQ (reference sequence). Between the trimmed V and J ends, which lost 5 bases and 4 bases, there was a span of 27 bases. CDR3 size: 19 residues. CDR3 nucleotide sequence: TGTGCCAGCAGCCCGGAACTAGTCTCCCGACATCATGGGTACAATGAGCAGTTCTTC. It encodes CASSPELVSRHHGYNEQFF.

This clonotype showed up just a few times. The chain joins TRBV4-3 to TRBJ2-3; TRBD2 aligns across 11 bases. Germline CDR1 reads LGHNA; CDR2 reads YSLEER. V trimming: 1 base; J trimming: 1 base; junction bases outside the gene matches: 1. This CDR3 has 16 amino acids. The CDR3 DNA reads TGCGCCAGCAGCCAAGGGGGACTAGCGGGCACAGATACGCAGTATTTT. Residues: CASSQGGLAGTDTQYF.

This clonotype was counted between two and nine times. The CDR3 loop is CAISDPGSGANVLTF. The CDR3 DNA follows: TGTGCCATCAGTGACCCAGGATCTGGGGCCAACGTCCTGACTTTC. This chain connects TRBV10-3 to TRBJ2-6; D is unresolved. The V end was cut by 3 bases, the J end by 1 base, with 7 bases between. CDR3 length equals 15 residues. The germline CDR1 and CDR2 sequences are ENHRY and SYGVKD.

This clonotype was observed a few times. The chain carries TRBV7-9 and TRBJ2-7, with D possibly being TRBD1 (6 bases). From germline, CDR1 is SEHNR and CDR2 FQNEAQ (reference sequence). Between the trimmed V and J ends, which lost 5 bases and 3 bases, there was a span of 17 bases. The CDR3 is made up of 15 amino acids. CDR3 sequence: CASSPATGMVYEQYF. In nucleotides, the CDR3 is TGTGCCAGCAGCCCCGCCACAGGGATGGTCTACGAGCAGTACTTC.